This T cell receptor beta chain was observed in a study of beta chain features in type 1 diabetes. Overall study findings and caveats: Within patients, naive, central memory and Treg TCRB repertoires seemed more similar than within healthy donors.

Sorting with CD45RO/CCR7/CD25/CD127/CD95/CD27 yielded naive, central memory, regulatory and stem-like memory CD4+ cells. Populations isolated by sorting all had purity greater than 95%. In the case of this clone: Its antigen is not identified. Other DNA sequences from this sample encode an identical CDR3 as well.

Expressed TCRB transcripts were sequenced after all isolated RNA was converted to cDNA. Profiling relied on immunoSEQ multiplex PCR, and the TCRdb table lists in-frame clones only, not all of them. The data contain under 450,000 clones, 11% to 15% of them seen just once; the ten biggest clones take up roughly 0.036%. Per the germline V gene, CDR1 is LGHNA and CDR2 is YSLEER. The CDR3 has 15 residues. V was trimmed by 0 bases and J by 4 bases, leaving 13 bases between them. The chain is built from TRBV4-3 and TRBJ2-7, with D tentatively TRBD1 (5 bases). The specimen was naive CD4+ T cells from blood. This receptor was identified in a man aged 30 to 39 in good health. CDR3 bases: TGCGCCAGCAGCCAAGAGGACCAGGGTAGATACGAGCAGTACTTC. It yields the protein CASSQEDQGRYEQYF.